This TCR beta chain was profiled in a study of T cell responses to AZD1222 COVID-19 vaccine. Worth noting for this clone: Its antigen remains unknown.

Study results and caveats: Spike-specific TCR breadth and depth grew following two AZD1222 doses. Reportedly, nearly half the spike-specific TCRs target unmutated variant regions. The sample set comprised mostly white British donors with more females, and clonal diversity was possibly underestimated. With dominance at 160-218 and 743-854, vaccine-associated CD4 TCRs spanned spike.

V lost 3 bases, J lost 7 bases, and 9 bases stayed unmatched. There are 15 residues in the CDR3. Sequenced by immunoSEQ multiplex PCR; TCRdb stores in-frame clones only, minus some. Among 90,000 to 120,000 clones listed, nearly 95% were seen once. The TCR comes from an adult in good health. The input for sequencing was peripheral blood, taken on day 0 of AZD1222 vaccination. The gene calls are TRBV5-3 and TRBJ1-5, with 8 nucleotides matching TRBD1. TRBV5-3 is marked as an open reading frame, function uncertain. The chain's CDR3 is CARSSTDRAAQPQHF. The CDR3 DNA follows: TGTGCCAGAAGCTCTACGGACAGGGCGGCCCAGCCCCAGCATTTT.